Below, 10 T cell receptor beta chains from the same sample are listed, as sequenced in a study of vaccination and CD4 T cells after COVID-19. Scientists ran DNA taken from cultured CD4+ T cells through the Oncomine TCR Beta short-read assay for sequencing. MiXCR, run by TCRdb on the PCR reads, gives a single entry per CDR3 protein. The profile shows about 18,000 distinct CDR3 sequences, more than 50% of them singletons. Antigens for these TCRs are unknown. Noted treatment: 10-day PBMC culture with coronavirus spike peptide pools or control peptides (ViraFEST assay). Specimen: CD4+ T cells from blood, cultured in vitro, collected before SARS-CoV-2 vaccination. Receptors were obtained from a human donor who had recovered from COVID-19.

This chain uses TRBV4-1 with TRBJ1-5, with 7 bases lining up with TRBD1. This CDR3 is built from 17 residues. Trimming cost V 1 base and J 1 base; bases outside gene matches: 7. Germline CDR1 MGHRA, CDR2 YSYEKL. CDR3 sequence: CASSQVRSQGSNQPQHF. CDR3 sequence (DNA): TGCGCCAGCAGCCAAGTCAGGTCACAGGGGAGCAATCAGCCCCAGCATTTT.

This clonotype was observed a handful of times. This rearrangement joins TRBV28 to TRBJ1-2; 12 bases align to TRBD1. This CDR3 contains 18 residues. The V and J ends lost 4 bases and 4 bases, in that order; junction bases with no gene match: 13. Germline V CDR1 and CDR2: MDHEN, SYDVKM. This chain's CDR3 is CASSSYPGQGATGYGYTF. For the CDR3, the DNA is TGTGCCAGCAGTTCCTACCCGGGACAGGGGGCGACCGGCTATGGCTACACCTTC.

The chain joins TRBV25-1 to TRBJ2-1; the match to TRBD2 covers 8 bases. Per the germline V gene, CDR1 is MGHDK and CDR2 is SYGVNS. J was trimmed by 5 bases and V by 4 bases; bases with no gene match: 22. This CDR3 is built from 20 residues. DNA of the CDR3: TGTGCCAGCAGTGCCTCCCGCGGTCGTAGCGGGGACCGCCATCACAATGAGCAGTTCTTC. This translates into CASSASRGRSGDRHHNEQFF.

This clonotype was detected a few times. CDR3 DNA sequence: TGTGCCAGCAGCAAAGGGGGGACTAGGGGGAATGAGCAGTTCTTC. Its protein is CASSKGGTRGNEQFF. The J gene is TRBJ2-1, the V gene TRBV21-1; the D call in the table, TRBD2, was not verified against the DNA. TRBV21-1 is marked as a pseudogene. There are 15 residues in the CDR3.

J is TRBJ2-3 and V is TRBV11-2, with D tentatively TRBD2 (6 bases). V was shortened by 4 bases and J by 0 bases, with 11 bases between the two germline ends. The germline V gene encodes CDR1 SGHAT and CDR2 FQNNGV. The CDR3 is 15 residues long. The CDR3 coding sequence is TGTGCCAGCAGCTCGGGAGCGTATAGCACAGATACGCAGTATTTT. This sequence encodes CASSSGAYSTDTQYF.

The CDR3 loop is CASSLRPGTGWEAVSPLHF. As DNA, the CDR3 is TGCGCCAGCAGCTTGCGTCCCGGGACAGGGTGGGAAGCCGTTTCACCCCTCCACTTT. V gene TRBV5-1 combines with J gene TRBJ1-6, with 9 positions matching TRBD1. CDR3 length: 19 amino acids. V lost 1 base to trimming and J lost 9 bases; unmatched junction nucleotides: 17. CDR1 is SGHRS and CDR2 is YFSETQ in the germline V gene.

The rearrangement uses TRBV6-1 and TRBJ1-6, with D unresolved. Germline V gives CDR1 MNHNS, CDR2 SASEGT. The V end was cut by 7 bases, the J end by 5 bases, with 9 bases between. The CDR3 has 13 residues. In DNA form, the CDR3 reads TGTGCCAGCACTCAACGCGATAATTCACCCCTCCACTTT. Translating it yields CASTQRDNSPLHF.

V usage is TRBV7-9 and J usage is TRBJ2-3; 9 nucleotides agree with TRBD1. The CDR3 has 15 residues. Germline V gene lookup returns CDR1 SEHNR and CDR2 FQNEAQ (reference sequence). Trimming cost V 1 base and J 4 bases; bases outside gene matches: 3. The chain's CDR3 is CASSLGDRDPDTQYF. The CDR3 DNA sequence: TGTGCCAGCAGCTTAGGGGACAGGGACCCAGATACGCAGTATTTT.

The gene calls are TRBV6-5 and TRBJ2-5; 9 bases map to TRBD2. This CDR3 spans 17 amino acids. Germline trimming cut 0 bases from V and 5 bases from J; bases unmatched to any gene: 10. CDR1 and CDR2 from the germline V gene are MNHEY and SVGAGI. CDR3 sequence (DNA): TGTGCCAGCAGTTACTCGACTAGCGGCCAACGGGGGGAGACCCAGTACTTC. Translating it yields CASSYSTSGQRGETQYF.

This chain joins TRBV10-3 and TRBJ2-5, with 11 bases identical to TRBD2. The CDR3 sequence is 14 residues long. Germline values: CDR1 ENHRY, CDR2 SYGVKD. The V and J ends lost 2 bases and 4 bases, in that order; junction bases with no gene match: 0. CDR3 in amino acids: CAISEGLAGETQYF. CDR3 DNA: TGTGCCATCAGTGAGGGACTAGCGGGAGAGACCCAGTACTTC.